The clone carrying this TCR beta chain was observed once. The entry originates in a study of blood T cell repertoires in COVID-19. Study context: COVID-19 samples collected from the United States, Italy and Spain covered acute and convalescent phases.

While infection was still active, Seattle patients were enrolled and then followed longitudinally. Authors' data handling: Reference gene primer amplification gave estimated nucleated cell counts. Generated by immunoSEQ multiplex PCR, the TCRdb table keeps only in-frame clones and is missing some. That table supplies the V and J calls and clone size; D and trimming were determined from the DNA. The sample lists about 200,000 clones, around four fifths seen once, with approximately 0.9% in the top ten. In germline, CDR1 is SEHNR, CDR2 FQNEAQ (reference sequence). V gave up 1 base and J gave up 1 base; unmatched junction bases: 4. The CDR3 spans 16 residues.

This TCR was sampled from a man aged 55 to 70 with COVID-19, enrolled during active disease. The rearrangement joins TRBV7-9 to TRBJ1-3; 7 nucleotides match TRBD1. The sequenced sample was peripheral blood. The CDR3 DNA reads TGTGCCAGCAGCTTAGAGGGACAGATTTCTGGAAACACCATATATTTT. Translating it yields CASSLEGQISGNTIYF.